These T cell receptor beta chains were read from a single sample in a study of radiotherapy plus CTLA-4 blockade in lung cancer. Sequenced by immunoSEQ multiplex PCR; TCRdb stores in-frame clones only, minus some. The sample contains about 59,000 clones, approximately 65% of which appear only once. The sample consisted of peripheral blood, taken from a patient treated with radiotherapy plus ipilimumab. The receptors come from a human donor with non-small cell lung cancer whose response to radiotherapy plus ipilimumab could not be evaluated. Each CDR3 is given with its conserved first and last residue. A D gene is named only where the DNA matches it firmly. Clone size is shown for a subset of rows, as once, few, many or a class of expanded clone.

clone size	V gene	D gene	J gene	CDR3 protein	CDR3 DNA
once	TRBV15	TRBD1	TRBJ1-5	CATSRDSTGVQPQHF	TGTGCCACCAGCAGAGATAGCACAGGGGTTCAGCCCCAGCATTTT
-	TRBV6-6	-	TRBJ1-6	CANTPSGGVGSPLHF	TGTGCCAACACTCCCAGTGGGGGGGTTGGTTCACCCCTCCACTTT
-	TRBV9	-	TRBJ1-1	CASSVAGRNTEAFF	TGTGCCAGCAGCGTAGCGGGGAGGAACACTGAAGCTTTCTTT
-	TRBV7-6	TRBD1	TRBJ2-7	CASSGTTGGEQYF	TGTGCCAGCAGCGGAACTACAGGGGGAGAGCAGTACTTC
-	TRBV7-8	-	TRBJ1-5	CASSFSPNQPQHF	TGTGCCAGCAGCTTTTCCCCAAATCAGCCCCAGCATTTT
-	TRBV10-3	-	TRBJ2-3	CAISEGPTSRDTQYF	TGTGCCATCAGTGAGGGCCCGACTAGTCGGGATACGCAGTATTTT
-	TRBV5-8	TRBD1	TRBJ1-6	CASSLSIRTGRGNSPLHF	TGTGCCAGCAGCTTGAGTATTCGGACAGGGCGGGGTAATTCACCCCTCCACTTT
-	TRBV6-6	-	TRBJ1-1	CASSYSGGVGTEAFF	TGTGCCAGCAGTTACTCTGGGGGGGTGGGCACTGAAGCTTTCTTT
few	TRBV9	TRBD1	TRBJ1-1	CASSDGQGNTEAFF	TGTGCCAGCAGCGACGGACAGGGCAACACTGAAGCTTTCTTT
-	TRBV4-1	-	TRBJ1-1	CASAWSPGTEAFF	TGCGCCAGCGCATGGTCCCCGGGCACTGAAGCTTTCTTT
-	TRBV5-1	TRBD2	TRBJ2-3	CASSFVTSGGLDTQYF	TGCGCCAGCAGCTTCGTTACTAGCGGGGGGTTAGATACGCAGTATTTT
-	TRBV7-2	TRBD1	TRBJ1-3	CASSLRQGGSSGNTIYF	TGTGCCAGCAGCCTCAGACAGGGTGGGAGCTCTGGAAACACCATATATTTT
once	TRBV5-5	-	TRBJ2-6	CASSLESRGSGGGANVLTF	TGTGCCAGCAGCTTGGAATCCAGGGGCTCAGGTGGTGGGGCCAACGTCCTGACTTTC
once	TRBV7-2	TRBD1	TRBJ1-1	CASSSSMGQDTEAFF	TGTGCCAGCAGCTCGTCGATGGGACAGGACACTGAAGCTTTCTTT
few	TRBV10-3	-	TRBJ1-3	CATIDKLRNTIYF	TGTGCCACGATCGACAAACTCAGAAACACCATATATTTT
-	TRBV7-2	-	TRBJ1-2	CASSPQGNHGYTF	TGTGCCAGCAGCCCGCAGGGGAATCATGGCTACACCTTC
-	TRBV5-1	TRBD2	TRBJ2-3	CASSLAGRGVSTDTQYF	TGCGCCAGCAGCTTGGCCGGGCGGGGGGTGAGCACAGATACGCAGTATTTT
-	TRBV5-5	TRBD2	TRBJ2-3	CASSLGASGVTDTQYF	TGTGCCAGCAGCTTGGGGGCTAGCGGGGTCACAGATACGCAGTATTTT
few	TRBV5-1	-	TRBJ2-2	CASSRNTGELFF	TGCGCCAGCTCGCGTAACACCGGGGAGCTGTTTTTT
-	TRBV4-1	-	TRBJ2-1	CASSRTLGTQGGHNEQFF	TGCGCCAGCAGCCGAACTCTTGGCACCCAGGGTGGGCACAATGAGCAGTTCTTC
once	TRBV7-9	-	TRBJ1-1	CASSLEQGSEAFF	TGTGCCAGCAGCTTAGAACAGGGTTCTGAAGCTTTCTTT
-	TRBV7-9	TRBD2	TRBJ2-7	CASSLVPMTSGKNEQYF	TGTGCCAGCAGCTTAGTCCCTATGACTAGCGGGAAAAACGAGCAGTACTTC
-	TRBV27	-	TRBJ1-4	CASSYQWGGNEKLFF	TGTGCCAGCAGTTACCAGTGGGGAGGGAATGAAAAACTGTTTTTT
-	TRBV28	-	TRBJ1-4	CASSSLYRVATNEKLFF	TGTGCCAGCAGTTCCTTATACAGGGTTGCAACTAATGAAAAACTGTTTTTT
-	TRBV5-6	TRBD2	TRBJ2-7	CASSLGLASDLEQYF	TGTGCCAGCAGCTTGGGACTAGCCTCGGATCTCGAGCAGTACTTC
-	TRBV11-3	-	TRBJ2-5	CASSHGTGTLQETQYF	TGTGCCAGCAGCCACGGAACCGGGACACTACAAGAGACCCAGTACTTC
-	TRBV27	-	TRBJ2-7	CASSFLAGVDSPYEQYF	TGTGCCAGCAGTTTTCTGGCCGGGGTGGACTCTCCCTACGAGCAGTACTTC
few	TRBV7-2	TRBD1	TRBJ2-7	CASSQTAGTGGYEQYF	TGTGCCAGCAGCCAGACCGCCGGGACAGGGGGCTACGAGCAGTACTTC
few	TRBV4-1	TRBD1	TRBJ2-7	CASSKQGGMGEQYF	TGCGCCAGCAGCAAACAGGGGGGTATGGGGGAGCAGTACTTC
-	TRBV19	-	TRBJ1-4	CASSTVARYKKLFF	TGTGCCAGTAGTACGGTGGCGAGGTATAAAAAACTGTTTTTT
-	TRBV9	-	TRBJ2-3	CASTQTPTDTQYF	TGTGCCAGCACCCAAACTCCCACAGATACGCAGTATTTT
-	TRBV5-5	-	TRBJ2-5	CASSLGRGGLQETQYF	TGTGCCAGCAGCTTGGGTCGCGGAGGTCTACAAGAGACCCAGTACTTC
-	TRBV9	-	TRBJ1-3	CASSVEPGLSGNTIYF	TGTGCCAGCAGCGTAGAACCAGGGCTCTCTGGAAACACCATATATTTT
-	TRBV5-1	-	TRBJ2-2	CASTPGGSGELFF	TGCGCCAGCACCCCAGGAGGGTCCGGGGAGCTGTTTTTT
few	TRBV19	-	TRBJ1-2	CASSIPGIASGYTF	TGTGCCAGTAGTATCCCGGGGATAGCGAGCGGCTACACCTTC
-	TRBV27	TRBD2	TRBJ2-1	CASSPTSGIFSYNEQFF	TGTGCCAGCAGTCCCACTAGCGGGATCTTTTCCTACAATGAGCAGTTCTTC
-	TRBV5-4	TRBD2	TRBJ2-5	CASSRAGGFKGTQYF	TGTGCCAGCAGCCGAGCGGGAGGATTCAAAGGGACCCAGTACTTC
-	TRBV7-2	TRBD2	TRBJ2-3	CASSVAGTSGGADTQYF	TGTGCCAGCAGCGTAGCTGGGACTAGCGGGGGGGCAGATACGCAGTATTTT
-	TRBV28	-	TRBJ2-7	CASSFRGGQYKDYEQYF	TGTGCCAGCAGTTTCCGGGGGGGACAGTACAAGGACTACGAGCAGTACTTC
few	TRBV10-3	TRBD2	TRBJ2-5	CAISASSFWGGETQYF	TGTGCCATCAGTGCCTCTTCATTTTGGGGGGGAGAGACCCAGTACTTC
once	TRBV5-5	-	TRBJ2-5	CASSPWSGGVGEQYF	TGTGCCAGCAGCCCATGGAGCGGTGGCGTGGGTGAGCAGTACTTC